This T cell receptor (beta chain) was profiled in a study of T cell repertoires in cytomegalovirus infection. With 5 bases removed from V and 1 base from J, the gap between germline ends came to 7 bases. There are 13 residues in the CDR3. Germline-derived CDR1 and CDR2 are MNHNY and SVGAGI (reference sequence). This clonotype was found a few times. MiXCR, applied by TCRdb to the reads, yields one record per CDR3 protein. The sample lists hundreds of thousands of distinct CDR3 sequences; roughly 18% were seen once. Sequenced sample: PBMCs. This chain uses TRBV6-6 with TRBJ2-3, with no clear D. The TCR originated in a human donor in good health (CMV status not recorded). Some clones in this sample may be carry-over from other donors' samples. The CDR3 here is CASSLQRTDTQYF. Written as DNA, the CDR3 is TGTGCCAGCAGTCTTCAGCGCACAGATACGCAGTATTTT.